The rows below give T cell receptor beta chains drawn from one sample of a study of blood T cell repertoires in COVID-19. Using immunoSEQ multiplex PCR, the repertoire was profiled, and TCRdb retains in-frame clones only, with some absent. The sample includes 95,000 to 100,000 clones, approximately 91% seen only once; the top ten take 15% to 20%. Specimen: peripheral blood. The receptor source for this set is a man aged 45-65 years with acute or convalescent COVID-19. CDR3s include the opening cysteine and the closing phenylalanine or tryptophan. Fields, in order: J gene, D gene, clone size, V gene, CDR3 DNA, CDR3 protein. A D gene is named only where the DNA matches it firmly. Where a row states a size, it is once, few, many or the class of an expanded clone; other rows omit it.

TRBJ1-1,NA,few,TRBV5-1,TGCGCCAGCAGCTTGGACGCAGTGAACACTGAAGCTTTCTTT,CASSLDAVNTEAFF
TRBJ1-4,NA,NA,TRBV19,TGTGCCAGTAGTTGGGGTCGGGCAGGGAATGAAAAACTGTTTTTT,CASSWGRAGNEKLFF
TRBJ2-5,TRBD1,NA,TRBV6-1,TGTGCCAGCAGTGAAGCCAGGGGGCAAGAGACCCAGTACTTC,CASSEARGQETQYF
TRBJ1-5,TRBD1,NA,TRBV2,TGTGCCAGCAGTGGGGACAGGGTTAATCAGCCCCAGCATTTT,CASSGDRVNQPQHF
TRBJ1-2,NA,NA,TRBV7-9,TGTGCCAGCAGCCCAACCGCAGGGTCTAACTATGGCTACACCTTC,CASSPTAGSNYGYTF
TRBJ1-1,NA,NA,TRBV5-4,TGTGCCAGCAGCTCCAGGAGGGGAGGGGGCACTGAAGCTTTCTTT,CASSSRRGGGTEAFF
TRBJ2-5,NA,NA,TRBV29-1,TGCAGCGTCGTCCAGGGGCTGTGGGAGACCCAGTACTTC,CSVVQGLWETQYF
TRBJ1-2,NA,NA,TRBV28,TGTGCCAGCAAGTCAGGGTTTGACTATGGCTACACCTTC,CASKSGFDYGYTF
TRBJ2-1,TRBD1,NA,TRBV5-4,TGTGCCAGCAGCCCAGGGGGTTCCTACAATGAGCAGTTCTTC,CASSPGGSYNEQFF
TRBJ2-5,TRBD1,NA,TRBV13,TGTGCCAGCAGCCCCCAGGGGGCGGGCCAAGAGACCCAGTACTTC,CASSPQGAGQETQYF
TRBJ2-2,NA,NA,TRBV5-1,TGCGCCAGCAGCTTGGGAATACAGGGTCGCGACACCGGGGAGCTGTTTTTT,CASSLGIQGRDTGELFF
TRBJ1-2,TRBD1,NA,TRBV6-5,TGTGCCAGCAGTTTTACAGGGGGCACAGATGGCTACACCTTC,CASSFTGGTDGYTF
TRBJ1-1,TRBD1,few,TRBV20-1,TGCAGTGCTGACAGGGACGAAGCTTTCTTT,CSADRDEAFF
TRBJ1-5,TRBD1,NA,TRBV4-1,TGCGCCAGCAGCCACTTACAGGGGGGCAATCAGCCCCAGCATTTT,CASSHLQGGNQPQHF
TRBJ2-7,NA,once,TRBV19,TGTGCCAGTAAATCTACCGCGAGTACCTACGAGCAGTACTTC,CASKSTASTYEQYF
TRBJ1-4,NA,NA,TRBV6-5,TGTGCCAGCAGGAACATTAGCGAAAAACTGTTTTTT,CASRNISEKLFF
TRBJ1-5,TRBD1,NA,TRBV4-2,TGTGCCAGCAGCCAAGATGAGGACAGGGTCAATCAGCCCCAGCATTTT,CASSQDEDRVNQPQHF
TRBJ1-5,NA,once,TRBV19,TGTGCCAGTAGTATAGAGGCAGGGTTCAATCAGCCCCAGCATTTT,CASSIEAGFNQPQHF
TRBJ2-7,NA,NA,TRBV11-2,TGTGCCAGCAGCATACGGACAAGCCTCTCCTACGAGCAGTACTTC,CASSIRTSLSYEQYF
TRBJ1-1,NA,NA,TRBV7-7,TGTGCCAGCCCTCCTCCGCAGAAACCGAACACTGAAGCTTTCTTT,CASPPPQKPNTEAFF
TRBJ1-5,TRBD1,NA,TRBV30,TGTGCCTGGAGTGGGCAGGGGGCGCCTTATCAGCCCCAGCATTTT,CAWSGQGAPYQPQHF
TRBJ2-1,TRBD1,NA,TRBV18,TGTGCCAGCTCAACCCGGGACAGGGTCAACAATGAGCAGTTCTTC,CASSTRDRVNNEQFF
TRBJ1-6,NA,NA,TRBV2,TGTGCCAGCAGTGATCAGCGGTTTAATTCACCCCTCCACTTT,CASSDQRFNSPLHF
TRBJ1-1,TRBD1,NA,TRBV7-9,TGTGCCAGCAGCTTAGTACAGGGGTTGGGCATGAACACTGAAGCTTTCTTT,CASSLVQGLGMNTEAFF